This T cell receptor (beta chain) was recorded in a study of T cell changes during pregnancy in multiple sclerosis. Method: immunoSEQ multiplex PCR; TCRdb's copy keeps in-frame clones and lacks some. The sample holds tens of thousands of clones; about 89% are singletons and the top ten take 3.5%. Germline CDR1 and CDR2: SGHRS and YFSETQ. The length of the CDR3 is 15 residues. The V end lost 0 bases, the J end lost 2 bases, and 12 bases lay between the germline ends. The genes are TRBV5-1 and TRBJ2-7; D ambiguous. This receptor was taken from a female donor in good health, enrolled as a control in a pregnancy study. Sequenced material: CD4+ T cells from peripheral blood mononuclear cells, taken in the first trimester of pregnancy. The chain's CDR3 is CASSLVGGLPYEQYF. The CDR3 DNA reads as TGCGCCAGCAGCTTGGTTGGCGGTCTACCCTACGAGCAGTACTTC. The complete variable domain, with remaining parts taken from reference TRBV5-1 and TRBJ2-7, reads KAGVTQTPRYLIKTRGQQVTLSCSPISGHRSVSWYQQTPGQGLQFLFEYFSETQRNKGNFPGRFSGRQFSNSRSEMNVSTLELGDSALYLCASSLVGGLPYEQYFGPGTRLTVT.